What follows are 7 T cell receptor beta chains derived from one specimen sequenced in a study of identical twins. Each CDR3 protein is one row after TCRdb ran MiXCR on the 5' RACE reads. The sample consists of around 250,000 distinct CDR3 sequences, about 9% of them appearing once. The sample also formed part of further work on yellow fever vaccine responses in identical twins.

The sequencing sample was made of CD8+ T cells sorted from blood. These receptors all stem from a woman under 30 in good health.

The gene calls are TRBV27 and TRBJ1-6, with D possibly matching TRBD1 (5 bases). CDR3 length: 13 residues. CDR1 is MNHEY and CDR2 is SMNVEV in the germline V gene (reference sequence). Trimming took 2 bases from V and 14 from J, leaving 13 bases between them. The CDR3 loop reads CASSLQGPLSLHF. The CDR3 region has the DNA TGTGCCAGCAGTTTACAGGGCCCTCTGTCCCTCCACTTT.

This clonotype was counted many times. The V gene is TRBV12-3 or TRBV12-4, the J gene TRBJ2-1; maybe TRBD2 (5 bases). The CDR3 runs to 15 residues. Trimming pared 1 base from V and 4 bases from J, leaving 11 bases between. The CDR3 region is CASSLGGEAYNEQFF. The CDR3 coding sequence is TGTGCCAGCAGTTTAGGGGGAGAGGCTTACAATGAGCAGTTCTTC.

The rearrangement links TRBV18 to TRBJ1-2; D is uncertain. Germline CDR1 reads KGHSH; CDR2 reads LQKENI. This CDR3 has 14 residues. The ends were cut back, 3 bases at V and 5 bases at J, with 13 bases in the middle. The CDR3 is CASSPARGRYGYTF. CDR3 coding DNA: TGTGCCAGCTCACCCGCTCGAGGGAGGTATGGCTACACCTTC.

V and J are TRBV6-2 or TRBV6-3 and TRBJ1-5, with 9 bases lining up with TRBD1. V shed 6 bases and J 7 bases; nucleotides not matched to a gene: 4. The V gene's germline CDR1 is MNHEY and CDR2 SVGEGT. This CDR3 contains 13 residues. CDR3 coding DNA: TGTGCCAGCAGCTTGGACAGGGGACAGCCCCAGCATTTT. It yields the protein CASSLDRGQPQHF.

This clonotype was counted at least ten times. J is TRBJ1-1 and V is TRBV28; 9 bases are shared with TRBD1. Germline V gene data show CDR1 as MDHEN and CDR2 as SYDVKM. With V trimmed by 5 bases and J by 5 bases, 9 bases remained unmatched. The length of the CDR3 is 15 residues. This CDR3 reads CASSLRRTGETEAFF. Written as DNA, the CDR3 is TGTGCCAGCAGTCTACGTAGGACAGGGGAGACTGAAGCTTTCTTT.

The chain combines TRBV27 with TRBJ1-5; D remains unclear. Between the trimmed V and J ends, which lost 0 bases and 7 bases, there was a span of 10 bases. The CDR3 consists of 14 residues. Germline CDR1 MNHEY, CDR2 SMNVEV (reference sequence). The CDR3 nucleotides are TGTGCCAGCAGTTTATCCGGTTTCAACCAGCCCCAGCATTTT. Translated, it gives CASSLSGFNQPQHF.

A few counts support this clonotype. The rearrangement links TRBV6-5 to TRBJ2-7; TRBD1 matches 7 bases. This CDR3 is 14 amino acids long. CDR1 is MNHEY, CDR2 SVGAGI, per germline. With 2 bases clipped from V and 3 bases from J, the junction kept 4 bases outside the gene matches. The CDR3 here is CASSYGTENYEQYF. In DNA form, the CDR3 reads TGTGCCAGCAGTTACGGGACAGAAAACTACGAGCAGTACTTC.